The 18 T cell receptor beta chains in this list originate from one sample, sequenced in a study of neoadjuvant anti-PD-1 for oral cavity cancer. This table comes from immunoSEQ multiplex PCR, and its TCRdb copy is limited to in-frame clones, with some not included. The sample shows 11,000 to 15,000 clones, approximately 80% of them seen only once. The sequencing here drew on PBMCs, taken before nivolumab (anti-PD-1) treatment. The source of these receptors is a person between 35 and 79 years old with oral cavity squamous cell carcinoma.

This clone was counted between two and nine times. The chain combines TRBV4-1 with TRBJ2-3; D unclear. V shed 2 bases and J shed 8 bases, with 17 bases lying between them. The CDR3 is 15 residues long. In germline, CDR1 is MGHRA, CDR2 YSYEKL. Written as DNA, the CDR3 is TGCGCCAGCAGCCAACCCGGGCTTCAAGTTGGTACGCAGTATTTT. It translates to CASSQPGLQVGTQYF.

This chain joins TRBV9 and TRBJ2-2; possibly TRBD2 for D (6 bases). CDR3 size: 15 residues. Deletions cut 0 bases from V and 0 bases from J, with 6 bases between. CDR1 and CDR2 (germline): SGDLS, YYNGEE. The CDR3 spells CASSVAGANTGELFF. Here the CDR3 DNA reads TGTGCCAGCAGCGTAGCGGGGGCGAACACCGGGGAGCTGTTTTTT. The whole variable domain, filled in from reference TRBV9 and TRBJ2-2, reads DSGVTQTPKHLITATGQRVTLRCSPRSGDLSVYWYQQSLDQGLQFLIQYYNGEERAKGNILERFSAQQFPDLHSELNLSSLELGDSALYFCASSVAGANTGELFFGEGSRLTVL.

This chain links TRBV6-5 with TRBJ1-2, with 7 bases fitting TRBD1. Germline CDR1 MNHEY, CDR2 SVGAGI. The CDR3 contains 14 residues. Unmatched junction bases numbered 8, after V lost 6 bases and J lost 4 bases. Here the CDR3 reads CASRQNRDSYGYTF. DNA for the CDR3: TGTGCCAGCAGACAAAACCGGGACAGCTATGGCTACACCTTC.

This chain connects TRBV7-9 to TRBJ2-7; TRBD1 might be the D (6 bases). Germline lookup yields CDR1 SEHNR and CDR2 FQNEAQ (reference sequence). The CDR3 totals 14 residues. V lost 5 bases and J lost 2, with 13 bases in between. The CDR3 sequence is CASSQNRETYEQYF. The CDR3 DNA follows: TGTGCCAGCAGCCAAAACAGGGAAACCTACGAGCAGTACTTC.

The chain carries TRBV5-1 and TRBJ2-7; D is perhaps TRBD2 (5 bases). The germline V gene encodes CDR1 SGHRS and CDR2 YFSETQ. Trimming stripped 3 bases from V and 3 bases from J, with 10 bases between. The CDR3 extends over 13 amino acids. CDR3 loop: CASSSGIYYEQYF. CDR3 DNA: TGCGCCAGCAGCTCCGGGATTTACTACGAGCAGTACTTC.

As DNA, the CDR3 is TGTGCCAGCAGCCCAAACAGGGGGCGAGAGACCCAGTACTTC. Translating it yields CASSPNRGRETQYF. The chain couples TRBV7-2 to TRBJ2-5; 9 bases map to TRBD1. V lost 5 bases and J lost 4; bases outside the gene matches: 5. The V gene's germline CDR1 is SGHTA and CDR2 FQGNSA. This CDR3 comprises 14 residues. The full variable domain, completed using reference TRBV7-2 and TRBJ2-5, is GAGVSQSPSNKVTEKGKDVELRCDPISGHTALYWYRQSLGQGLEFLIYFQGNSAPDKSGLPSDRFSAERTGGSVSTLTIQRTQQEDSAVYLCASSPNRGRETQYFGPGTRLLVL.

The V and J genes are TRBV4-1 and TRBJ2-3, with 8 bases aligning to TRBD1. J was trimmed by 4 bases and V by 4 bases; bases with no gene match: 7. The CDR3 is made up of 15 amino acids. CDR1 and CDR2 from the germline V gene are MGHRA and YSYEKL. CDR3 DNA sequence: TGCGCCAGCAGCCTGGGCAGGGGGCGACCAGATACGCAGTATTTT. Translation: CASSLGRGRPDTQYF.

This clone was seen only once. As DNA, the CDR3 is TGTGCCATCAGTGAGTTCGTAGATACGCAGTATTTT. It translates to CAISEFVDTQYF. The chain joins TRBV10-3 to TRBJ2-3; the D is unclear. Germline V gene lookup returns CDR1 ENHRY and CDR2 SYGVKD. With 1 base removed from V and 5 bases from J, the gap between germline ends came to 4 bases. The CDR3 spans 12 residues.

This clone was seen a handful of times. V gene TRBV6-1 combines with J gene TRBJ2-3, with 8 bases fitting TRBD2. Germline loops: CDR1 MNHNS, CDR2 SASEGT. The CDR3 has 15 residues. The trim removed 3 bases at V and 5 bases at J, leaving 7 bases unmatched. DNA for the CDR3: TGTGCCAGCAGTGAGATCGGGGGGGCGGTAGATACGCAGTATTTT. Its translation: CASSEIGGAVDTQYF.

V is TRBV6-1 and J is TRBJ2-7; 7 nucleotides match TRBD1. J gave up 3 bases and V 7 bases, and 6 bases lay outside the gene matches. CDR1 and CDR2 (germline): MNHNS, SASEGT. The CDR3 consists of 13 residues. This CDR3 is CASKRQGGYEQYF. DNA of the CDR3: TGTGCCAGCAAACGACAGGGTGGCTACGAGCAGTACTTC.

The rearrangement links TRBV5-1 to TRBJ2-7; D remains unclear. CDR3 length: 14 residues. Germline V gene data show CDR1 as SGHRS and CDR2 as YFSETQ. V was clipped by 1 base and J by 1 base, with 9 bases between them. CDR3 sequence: CASSLTPGSYEQYF. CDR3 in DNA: TGCGCCAGCAGCTTGACTCCCGGATCCTACGAGCAGTACTTC.

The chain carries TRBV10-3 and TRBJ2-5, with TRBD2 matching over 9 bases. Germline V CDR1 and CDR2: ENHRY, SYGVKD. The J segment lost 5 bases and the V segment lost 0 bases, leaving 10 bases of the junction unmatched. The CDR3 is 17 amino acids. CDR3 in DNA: TGTGCCATCAGTGAGTCGGCGGGAGGGCCGTCTGGTGAGACCCAGTACTTC. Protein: CAISESAGGPSGETQYF.

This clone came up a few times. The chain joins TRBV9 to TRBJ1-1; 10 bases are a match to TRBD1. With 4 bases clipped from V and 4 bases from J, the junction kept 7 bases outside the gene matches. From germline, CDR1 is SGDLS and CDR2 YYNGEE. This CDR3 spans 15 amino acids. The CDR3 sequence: CASSSGQGVATEAFF. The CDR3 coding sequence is TGTGCCAGCAGCTCAGGACAGGGGGTGGCCACTGAAGCTTTCTTT.

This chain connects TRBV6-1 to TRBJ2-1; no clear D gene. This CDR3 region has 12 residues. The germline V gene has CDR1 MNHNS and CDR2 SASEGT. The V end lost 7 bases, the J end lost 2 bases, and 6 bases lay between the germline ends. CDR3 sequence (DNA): TGTGCCAGCATTTGGGCCTACAATGAGCAGTTCTTC. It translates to CASIWAYNEQFF.

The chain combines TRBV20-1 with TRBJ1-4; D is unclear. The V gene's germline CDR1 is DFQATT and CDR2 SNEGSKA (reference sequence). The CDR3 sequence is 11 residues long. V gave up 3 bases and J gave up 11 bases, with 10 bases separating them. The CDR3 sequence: CSASVLQKLFF. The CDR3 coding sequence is TGCAGTGCTAGTGTACTTCAGAAACTGTTTTTT.

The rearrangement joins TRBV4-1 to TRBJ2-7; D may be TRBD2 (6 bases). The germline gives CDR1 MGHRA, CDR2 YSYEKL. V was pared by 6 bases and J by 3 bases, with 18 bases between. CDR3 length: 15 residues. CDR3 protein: CASSSTSRGLYEQYF. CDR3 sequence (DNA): TGCGCCAGCAGTTCGACCTCCCGGGGACTCTACGAGCAGTACTTC.

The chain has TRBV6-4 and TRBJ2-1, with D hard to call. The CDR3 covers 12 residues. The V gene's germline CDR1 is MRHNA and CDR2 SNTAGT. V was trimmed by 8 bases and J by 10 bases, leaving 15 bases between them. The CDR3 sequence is CASRGPGWEQFF. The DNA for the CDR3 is TGTGCCAGCCGAGGTCCAGGCTGGGAGCAGTTCTTC.

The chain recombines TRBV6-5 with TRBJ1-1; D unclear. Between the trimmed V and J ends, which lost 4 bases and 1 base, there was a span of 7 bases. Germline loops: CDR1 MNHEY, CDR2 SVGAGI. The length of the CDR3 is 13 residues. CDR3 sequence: CASSFTANTEAFF. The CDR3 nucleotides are TGTGCCAGCAGTTTTACAGCGAACACTGAAGCTTTCTTT.